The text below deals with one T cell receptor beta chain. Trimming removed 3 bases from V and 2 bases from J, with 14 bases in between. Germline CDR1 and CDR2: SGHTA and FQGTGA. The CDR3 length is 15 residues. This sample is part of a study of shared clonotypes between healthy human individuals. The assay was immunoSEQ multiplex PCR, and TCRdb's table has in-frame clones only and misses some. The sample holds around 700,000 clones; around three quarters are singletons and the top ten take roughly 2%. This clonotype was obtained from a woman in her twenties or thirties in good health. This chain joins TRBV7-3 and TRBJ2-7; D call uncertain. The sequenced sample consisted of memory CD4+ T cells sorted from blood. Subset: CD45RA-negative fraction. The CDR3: CASSFPPRPPYEQYF. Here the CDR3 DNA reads TGTGCCAGCAGCTTTCCCCCAAGGCCCCCCTACGAGCAGTACTTC.